This TCR beta chain was sequenced during a study of tumor-infiltrating lymphocytes in primary liver carcinoma. Study information: Samples had roughly 3.65 to 8 million productive TCRbeta reads, comparable between tissue types.

On this clonotype itself: Its target is not known.

RNA isolated from unsorted whole blood supplied the blood RNA, with germline DNA also extracted. Infection with HBV was chronic in patients; they were treatment-naive. Study results and limitations: The top-250-clone fraction was significantly higher in tumors than in blood (p = 0.039). Among the pair types, tumor region pairs showed more overlap than tumor-adjacent and tumor-blood pairs.

A constant-region primer primed TCR beta cDNA synthesis from around 500 ng of total RNA. Three nested multiplex PCR rounds, a slightly modified ARM-PCR method, built the TCR beta libraries. A C-beta reverse primer was combined with TRBV1-TRBV30 forward primers in the first two PCR rounds, and each round had approximately 9 cycles. TCRdb ran MiXCR on the multiplex PCR reads and lists one entry per CDR3 protein. The sample lists hundreds of thousands of distinct CDR3 sequences; approximately 54% were seen once. The CDR3 sequence is 16 residues long. Trimming took 0 bases from V and 0 from J, leaving 9 bases between them. Looked up from germline, CDR1 is MGHRA and CDR2 is YSYEKL.

The TCR was taken from a woman in her thirties with primary liver carcinoma and hepatitis B virus infection. The sequencing input was peripheral blood. The chain joins TRBV4-1 to TRBJ1-3, with a tentative D call TRBD1 (5 bases). The CDR3 here is CASSQEGRVSGNTIYF. The CDR3 region has the DNA TGCGCCAGCAGCCAAGAGGGGCGGGTCTCTGGAAACACCATATATTTT.